This T cell receptor (beta chain) was sequenced for a study of blood T cell repertoires in COVID-19. Study background: Nucleic acid was either cDNA or gDNA, and it came from T cells, B-cell-depleted T cells, or PBMCs.

There are 14 residues in the CDR3. Germline lookup yields CDR1 MDHEN and CDR2 SYDVKM. Trimming pared 11 bases from V and 3 bases from J, leaving 16 bases between. Assay: immunoSEQ multiplex PCR; the TCRdb copy retains only in-frame clones and omits some. The sample shows about 200,000 clones, roughly 83% of them seen only once. Cohorts were assigned according to the clinical history that participants reported. The specimen sequenced was PBMCs or T cells enriched from blood (not recorded which). V and J are TRBV28 and TRBJ2-2; tentatively, D is TRBD1 (6 bases). The source is a man aged 40-49 years with acute COVID-19. The CDR3 spells CAGGQRSHTGELFF. In DNA, the CDR3 is TGTGCCGGTGGACAGCGGAGCCACACCGGGGAGCTGTTTTTT.